The present T cell receptor (beta chain) was sequenced within a study of Tregs in tolerant kidney transplant recipients. Overall study context: Related graft donors supplied nonmyeloablative bone marrow transplants, and mixed chimerism was transient. Study conclusions and caveats: The small number of patients limits these findings pending further validation. Activated donor B cell expansion appeared to reveal the most relevant donor-specific TCRbeta repertoire.

With respect to this clone: The target antigen is unknown.

CD4+CD25+CD127- Tregs, CD4+CD25- non-Tregs, CD4 and CD8 cells were sorted. Repertoires were generated with immunoSEQ multiplex PCR, while TCRdb's copy carries only in-frame clones and drops some. In the table there are about 83,000 clones, approximately 98% of which are singletons. Germline CDR1 is SGHAT and CDR2 is FQNNGV. CDR3 length: 15 amino acids. Trimming cost V 2 bases and J 7 bases; bases outside gene matches: 8. This chain uses TRBV11-2 with TRBJ2-1; 7 bases align to TRBD2. The receptor's source is a human donor who received a combined kidney and bone marrow transplant. Sequenced material: CD4+ T cells from blood, taken before the transplant. The chain's CDR3 is CASSLRLADSNEQFF. Here the CDR3 DNA reads TGTGCCAGCAGCTTAAGGCTAGCGGACTCTAATGAGCAGTTCTTC.